The present TCR beta chain was sequenced within a study of blood T cell repertoires in COVID-19. Background on the study: Samples of COVID-19 (acute and convalescent) were obtained from the United States, Italy and Spain.

The repertoire was sequenced with immunoSEQ multiplex PCR; TCRdb's copy has only in-frame clones and lacks some. This table holds 300,000 or so clones, 70% to 90% found once. This clone has just a few counts. Germline loops: CDR1 MNHEY, CDR2 SVGAGI. The CDR3 consists of 12 residues. Trimming stripped 5 bases from V and 8 bases from J, with 9 bases between. The TCR comes from a woman in her forties with acute or convalescent COVID-19. V usage is TRBV6-5 and J usage is TRBJ1-4; D gene uncertain. The sequencing input was peripheral blood. The CDR3 nucleotides read TGTGCCAGCAGTAACCGAGGGGAAAAACTGTTTTTT. Encoded protein: CASSNRGEKLFF.